A selection of T cell receptor beta chains follows, all from one sample in a study of T cell responses to AZD1222 COVID-19 vaccine. The data were produced by immunoSEQ multiplex PCR, yet TCRdb's version contains in-frame clones alone and is incomplete. Altogether roughly 140,000 clones are present, around 87% being singletons, with the ten largest covering about 9.8%. The sequencing here drew on peripheral blood, taken 28 days after the second AZD1222 dose. These receptors came from an adult who received the AZD1222 COVID-19 vaccine. Each CDR3 is given with its conserved first and last residue. Each record gives: CDR3 length, V gene, clone size, J gene, D gene, CDR3 protein, CDR3 DNA. A D gene is named only where the DNA matches it firmly. Clone size, where shown, is once, few, many, or a class for clones that have expanded.

>14|TRBV15|-|TRBJ1-1|-
CATSIRTGNTEAFF
TGTGCCACCAGCATCAGGACGGGGAACACTGAAGCTTTCTTT
>13|TRBV28|-|TRBJ2-2|-
CASTARPGGELFF
TGTGCCAGCACCGCTAGACCAGGAGGGGAGCTGTTTTTT
>13|TRBV18|-|TRBJ2-7|-
CATSRGISDEQYF
TGTGCCACCTCGAGGGGGATCAGCGACGAGCAGTACTTC
>14|TRBV6-5|-|TRBJ1-1|-
CASSYAGMNTEAFF
TGTGCCAGCAGTTACGCGGGTATGAACACTGAAGCTTTCTTT
>13|TRBV19|-|TRBJ2-7|-
CASSGGASYEQYF
TGTGCCAGTAGTGGGGGAGCGTCCTACGAGCAGTACTTC
>16|TRBV28|-|TRBJ2-3|-
CASSPFQSGFTDTQYF
TGTGCCAGCAGTCCATTTCAAAGCGGCTTCACAGATACGCAGTATTTT
>14|TRBV6-6|few|TRBJ1-1|-
CASSFNGGNTEAFF
TGTGCCAGCAGTTTCAACGGCGGGAACACTGAAGCTTTCTTT
>16|TRBV19|-|TRBJ1-2|-
CASSIRSGQSNYGYTF
TGTGCCAGTAGTATAAGGAGCGGACAGTCTAACTATGGCTACACCTTC
>14|TRBV28|-|TRBJ1-5|-
CASSLTGPNQPQHF
TGTGCCAGCAGCCTTACAGGGCCCAATCAGCCCCAGCATTTT
>16|TRBV10-3|-|TRBJ2-1|TRBD2
CAIRPSGRASYNEQFF
TGTGCCATCAGGCCTAGCGGGAGGGCTTCCTACAATGAGCAGTTCTTC
>15|TRBV6-5|-|TRBJ2-2|-
CATGTPVINTGELFF
TGTGCCACCGGGACACCCGTGATTAACACCGGGGAGCTGTTTTTT
>14|TRBV2|-|TRBJ1-5|TRBD1
CASREDRARQPQHF
TGTGCCAGCAGGGAGGACAGGGCTCGGCAGCCCCAGCATTTT
>16|TRBV4-2|-|TRBJ2-7|TRBD1
CASSPLSDRGPYEQYF
TGTGCCAGCAGCCCCCTGTCGGACAGGGGGCCATACGAGCAGTACTTC
>14|TRBV18|few|TRBJ1-5|-
CASSSAGSDQPQHF
TGTGCCAGCTCTTCAGCCGGATCCGATCAGCCCCAGCATTTT
>13|TRBV28|-|TRBJ1-2|-
CASSLPGSRGYTF
TGTGCCAGCAGTTTACCGGGTTCTCGGGGCTACACCTTC
>12|TRBV6-1|once|TRBJ2-7|-
CASRRAEGEQYF
TGTGCCAGCAGACGGGCCGAAGGAGAGCAGTACTTC
>13|TRBV28|-|TRBJ1-1|-
CASSLAGNTEAFF
TGTGCCAGCAGTTTGGCAGGTAACACTGAAGCTTTCTTT
>16|TRBV7-3|-|TRBJ2-1|TRBD1
CASSSDRGSSYNEQFF
TGTGCCAGCAGCTCAGACAGGGGGAGCTCCTACAATGAGCAGTTCTTC
>16|TRBV19|-|TRBJ2-3|TRBD1
CASREPRQAGGDTQYF
TGTGCCAGTAGGGAACCCCGACAGGCAGGGGGAGATACGCAGTATTTT
>15|TRBV6-5|once|TRBJ2-2|TRBD2
CASRPSGIRTGELFF
TGTGCCAGCAGGCCCAGCGGGATCCGCACCGGGGAGCTGTTTTTT
>13|TRBV6-2/TRBV6-3|-|TRBJ2-4|-
CASSPLAKNIQYF
TGTGCCAGCAGCCCCCTAGCCAAAAACATTCAGTACTTC
>16|TRBV28|-|TRBJ2-5|-
CASSLGQAGGPQTQYF
TGTGCCAGCAGTTTGGGACAGGCGGGAGGGCCGCAGACCCAGTACTTC